The entry that follows covers one T cell receptor beta chain sequence. This entry comes from a study of cytomegalovirus exposure and HLA in healthy donors. This CDR3 region has 16 residues. V dropped 3 bases and J dropped 4; count of bases not matched to a gene: 10. Germline V gives CDR1 SGHVS, CDR2 FQNEAQ. The PCR made use of 60 Vbeta and 13 Jbeta primers. Authors' analysis steps: An analysis performed later counted 60 million to 90 million unique TCR beta chains (roughly 11 million of them shared). Some clones are missing from TCRdb's copy, which holds only in-frame ones; the method was immunoSEQ multiplex PCR. The V and J calls and clone size are taken from that table; D and trimming were inferred from the DNA. This sample has approximately 190,000 clones; 82% occur once, and the top ten carry approximately 0.8%.

The sequenced material came from PBMCs. The chain uses TRBV7-8 and TRBJ1-2; 8 nucleotides align to TRBD1. The source is a woman aged 18-30 years in good health and CMV-seronegative. This chain's CDR3 is CASSFHQGQVPYGYTF. CDR3 DNA sequence: TGTGCCAGCAGCTTCCATCAGGGACAGGTGCCCTATGGCTACACCTTC.